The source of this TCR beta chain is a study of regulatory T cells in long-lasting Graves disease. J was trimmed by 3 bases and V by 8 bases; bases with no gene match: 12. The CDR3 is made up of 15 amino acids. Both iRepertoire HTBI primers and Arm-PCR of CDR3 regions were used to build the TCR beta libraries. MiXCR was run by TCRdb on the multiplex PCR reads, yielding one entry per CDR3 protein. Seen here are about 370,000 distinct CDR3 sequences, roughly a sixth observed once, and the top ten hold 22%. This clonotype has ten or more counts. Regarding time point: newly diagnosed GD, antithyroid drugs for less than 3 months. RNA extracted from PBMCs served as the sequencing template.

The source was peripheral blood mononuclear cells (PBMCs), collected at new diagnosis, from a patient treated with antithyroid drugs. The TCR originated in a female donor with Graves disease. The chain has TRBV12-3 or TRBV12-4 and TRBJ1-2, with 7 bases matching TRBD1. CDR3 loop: CASGHRTGRDYGYTF. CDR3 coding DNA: TGTGCCAGCGGCCACAGGACAGGTCGGGACTATGGCTACACCTTC.